Following are 10 T cell receptor beta chains from one sample sequenced in a study of cytomegalovirus exposure and HLA in healthy donors. Both 60 Vbeta primers and 13 Jbeta primers went into the PCR. Libraries were prepared by immunoSEQ multiplex PCR; TCRdb keeps only in-frame clonotypes and omits some of them. The data contain approximately 100,000 clones, about 77% of them singletons. Source material: PBMCs. These receptors were obtained from a woman between 18 and 30 years old in good health and CMV-seropositive.

This chain connects TRBV7-2 to TRBJ2-7; TRBD1 is a possible D gene (6 bases). The CDR3 covers 14 residues. Germline V gives CDR1 SGHTA, CDR2 FQGNSA. With 3 bases removed from V and 6 bases from J, the gap between germline ends came to 15 bases. As DNA, the CDR3 is TGTGCCAGCAGCTTCGGGACACCCTTGGGCGAGCAGTACTTC. It is translated as CASSFGTPLGEQYF. The entire variable domain, with the rest obtained from reference TRBV7-2 and TRBJ2-7, is as follows: GAGVSQSPSNKVTEKGKDVELRCDPISGHTALYWYRQSLGQGLEFLIYFQGNSAPDKSGLPSDRFSAERTGGSVSTLTIQRTQQEDSAVYLCASSFGTPLGEQYFGPGTRLTVT.

V gene TRBV6-7 combines with J gene TRBJ1-2, with no clear D. TRBV6-7 is noted as an ORF with a role that remains uncertain. V was pared by 5 bases and J by 4 bases, with 29 bases between. This CDR3 spans 19 amino acids. CDR3 in amino acids: CASSPRGRDPGHSTYGYTF. The CDR3 DNA sequence: TGTGCCAGCAGTCCCCGAGGACGGGATCCAGGTCATTCTACCTATGGCTACACCTTC.

This sequence joins TRBV19 and TRBJ2-7, with a weak D call TRBD2 (6 bases). The V gene's germline CDR1 is LNHDA and CDR2 SQIVND (reference sequence). The V gene lost 2 bases and the J gene lost 6 bases, with 14 bases spanning the gap. The CDR3 extends over 14 amino acids. The CDR3 sequence is CASSIPREGGEQYF. The CDR3 DNA reads TGTGCCAGTAGTATACCACGAGAGGGAGGCGAGCAGTACTTC. The variable domain in full, with the rest retrieved from reference TRBV19 and TRBJ2-7, is DGGITQSPKYLFRKEGQNVTLSCEQNLNHDAMYWYRQDPGQGLRLIYYSQIVNDFQKGDIAEGYSVSREKKESFPLTVTSAQKNPTAFYLCASSIPREGGEQYFGPGTRLTVT.

V is TRBV5-1 and J is TRBJ1-2; 8 bases line up with TRBD1. J gave up 0 bases and V 6 bases, and 4 bases lay outside the gene matches. CDR3 length: 14 amino acids. CDR1 SGHRS and CDR2 YFSETQ come from the germline V gene. CDR3 sequence: CASTTGGTNYGYTF. In DNA, the CDR3 is TGCGCCAGCACAACAGGGGGTACTAACTATGGCTACACCTTC.

This chain joins TRBV30 and TRBJ2-1; 7 bases line up with TRBD2. V dropped 4 bases and J dropped 8; count of bases not matched to a gene: 14. From germline, CDR1 is GTSNPN and CDR2 SVGIG (reference sequence). The CDR3 length is 15 residues. The CDR3 protein is CAWTAMAGVRHEQFF. DNA of the CDR3: TGTGCCTGGACCGCTATGGCGGGAGTTCGTCATGAGCAGTTCTTC.

The chain carries TRBV18 and TRBJ2-6, with TRBD1 matching 7 bases. The J segment lost 0 bases and the V segment lost 3 bases, leaving 11 bases of the junction unmatched. Germline V lookup: CDR1 KGHSH, CDR2 LQKENI. The CDR3 has 19 residues. This CDR3 reads CASSPQQGPLFSGANVLTF. CDR3 coding DNA: TGTGCCAGCTCACCCCAACAGGGGCCCCTTTTCTCTGGGGCCAACGTCCTGACTTTC.

The chain uses TRBV6-1 and TRBJ1-1; tentative D call: TRBD1 (5 bases). Between the trimmed V and J ends, which lost 3 bases and 3 bases, there was a span of 17 bases. Germline values: CDR1 MNHNS, CDR2 SASEGT. The CDR3 is 16 residues long. The CDR3 bases are TGTGCCAGCAGTGAGCCCCTCGGCAGGGTGGACACTGAAGCTTTCTTT. Protein: CASSEPLGRVDTEAFF.

This chain joins TRBV6-1 and TRBJ2-3; D is ambiguous. Trimming took off 10 bases at V and 2 bases at J, with 16 bases between the two ends. Germline V CDR1 and CDR2: MNHNS, SASEGT. This CDR3 has 14 amino acids. CDR3 residues: CAIVPGPITDTQYF. The CDR3 DNA sequence: TGTGCCATAGTCCCAGGCCCTATCACAGATACGCAGTATTTT.

Here the CDR3 DNA reads TGTGCCAGCAGCTCGGTGGTTGGTGTCACTGAAGCTTTCTTT. It is translated as CASSSVVGVTEAFF. V is TRBV5-4 and J is TRBJ1-1; D unclear. The CDR3 sequence is 14 residues long. V lost 3 bases, J lost 4 bases, and 13 bases lay in between. Germline-derived CDR1 and CDR2 are SGHNT and YYREEE (reference sequence).

The chain links TRBV5-1 to TRBJ2-2; 8 bases map to TRBD2. The CDR3 has 16 residues. Germline V lookup: CDR1 SGHRS, CDR2 YFSETQ. The junction had 2 bases not matched to a gene; V was cut back by 0 bases and J by 1 base. As DNA, the CDR3 is TGCGCCAGCAGCTTGGGTCTAGCGGGGAACACCGGGGAGCTGTTTTTT. As protein: CASSLGLAGNTGELFF.